This T cell receptor (beta chain) was observed in a study of blood T cell repertoires in COVID-19. Study-wide background: Researchers got acute and convalescent COVID-19 samples from the United States, Italy and Spain. In each case, the material was cDNA or gDNA derived from T cells, B-cell-depleted T cells, or PBMCs.

Losses at the gene ends were 4 bases for V and 5 bases for J; bases not matched to a gene: 4. The germline CDR1 and CDR2 sequences are LNHDA and SQIVND (reference sequence). This CDR3 is built from 16 residues. Original analysis: Using reference gene primer amplification, nucleated cell counts were estimated. Data came from immunoSEQ multiplex PCR; TCRdb stores just in-frame clones and leaves some out. For V, J and clone size, that table is used; D and trimming come from the DNA. The sample contains some 270,000 clones, approximately 90% of which appear only once. This TCR came from a man under 40 with acute or convalescent COVID-19. Sequenced: peripheral blood. The chain combines TRBV19 with TRBJ2-1; 14 positions agree with TRBD2. Here the CDR3 reads CASSTRTSGGNNEQFF. The CDR3 DNA sequence: TGTGCCAGTAGTACACGGACTAGCGGGGGGAACAATGAGCAGTTCTTC.